The 19 T cell receptor beta chains given below trace back to one sample, sequenced in a study of OX40 agonist ivuxolimab in advanced cancers. Produced via immunoSEQ multiplex PCR; TCRdb's table is partial and in-frame only. Of under 65,000 clones in the sample, approximately 84% were seen once. The sample in question was CD4+ or CD8+ T cells sorted from blood, obtained in a trial of the OX40 agonist ivuxolimab. These TCRs come from an adult with an advanced solid tumor such as melanoma, head and neck, liver or kidney cancer.

The chain uses TRBV28 and TRBJ2-6; no clear D gene. Germline CDR1 and CDR2: MDHEN and SYDVKM. The CDR3 has 15 residues. Trimming stripped 5 bases from V and 0 bases from J, with 8 bases between. For the CDR3, the DNA is TGTGCCAGCAGTCCTGACAACTCTGGGGCCAACGTCCTGACTTTC. This codes for CASSPDNSGANVLTF.

The V gene is TRBV28, the J gene TRBJ2-7; 7 bases line up with TRBD1. Unmatched junction bases numbered 6, after V lost 2 bases and J lost 8 bases. The CDR3 extends over 13 amino acids. From germline, CDR1 is MDHEN and CDR2 SYDVKM. The chain's CDR3 is CASSLPTGPQQYF. The CDR3 nucleotides read TGTGCCAGCAGTTTACCGACAGGGCCTCAGCAGTACTTC.

This clone has a handful of counts. This chain uses TRBV27 with TRBJ1-1; a possible D gene is TRBD1 (6 bases). Germline CDR1 is MNHEY and CDR2 is SMNVEV (reference sequence). Trimming took 4 bases from V and 4 from J, leaving 13 bases between them. The CDR3 loop spans 14 amino acids. The CDR3 DNA follows: TGTGCCAGCAGTTACTTTGAGGGGGGCACTGAAGCTTTCTTT. Translating it yields CASSYFEGGTEAFF.

This clone has just one count. For the CDR3, the DNA is TGTGCCAGCCAGACTAGCGGATCTTACACAGATACGCAGTATTTT. Translating gives CASQTSGSYTDTQYF. The chain recombines TRBV19 with TRBJ2-3, with TRBD2 matching over 9 bases. This CDR3 region has 15 residues. Germline V lookup: CDR1 LNHDA, CDR2 SQIVND (reference sequence). The ends lost 9 bases at V and 2 bases at J; junction bases unmatched: 9.

This clone has more than one count but fewer than ten. The chain uses TRBV28 and TRBJ1-1; D unclear. The CDR3 runs 13 residues. Germline values: CDR1 MDHEN, CDR2 SYDVKM. The V end lost 5 bases, the J end lost 5 bases, and 12 bases lay between the germline ends. The CDR3 spells CASSRAPETEAFF. As DNA, the CDR3 is TGTGCCAGCAGTCGGGCCCCCGAGACTGAAGCTTTCTTT.

This clone showed up just once. V usage is TRBV2 and J usage is TRBJ2-7, with D possibly being TRBD2 (6 bases). Per the germline V gene, CDR1 is SNHLY and CDR2 is FYNNEI. Trimming took 6 bases from V and 7 from J, leaving 16 bases between them. CDR3 size: 13 residues. CDR3 DNA sequence: TGTGCCAGCAGCGGGGGACTGAGACTAGAGCAGTACTTC. It translates to CASSGGLRLEQYF. Together with reference TRBV2 and TRBJ2-7, the CDR3 gives the full variable domain: EPEVTQTPSHQVTQMGQEVILRCVPISNHLYFYWYRQILGQKVEFLVSFYNNEISEKSEIFDDQFSVERPDGSNFTLKIRSTKLEDSAMYFCASSGGLRLEQYFGPGTRLTVT.

The rearrangement links TRBV6-5 to TRBJ1-3; D unclear. CDR1 and CDR2 from the germline V gene are MNHEY and SVGAGI. The CDR3 totals 13 residues. Between the trimmed V and J ends, which lost 7 bases and 0 bases, there was a span of 7 bases. The CDR3 loop is CASTQSSGNTIYF. DNA of the CDR3: TGTGCCAGCACCCAGAGCTCTGGAAACACCATATATTTT.

This chain joins TRBV18 and TRBJ2-7, with TRBD2 matching 12 bases. Germline lookup yields CDR1 KGHSH and CDR2 LQKENI. This CDR3 has 18 residues. J lost 1 base, V lost 4 bases, and 11 bases had no gene match. In DNA form, the CDR3 reads TGTGCCAGCTCACTCGGACTAGCGGGAACCGCTGGGTCCTACGAGCAGTACTTC. Its protein is CASSLGLAGTAGSYEQYF.

V is TRBV29-1 and J is TRBJ2-1; possibly TRBD2 for D (5 bases). Germline CDR1 and CDR2: SQVTM and ANQGSEA. The length of the CDR3 is 11 residues. V was cut by 6 bases and J by 6 bases, with 9 bases left in between. CDR3 bases: TGCAGCGTGGGCCGGGGCAATGAGCAGTTCTTC. Amino acids: CSVGRGNEQFF.

This sequence joins TRBV7-2 and TRBJ2-3, with D tentatively TRBD1 (5 bases). The V and J ends lost 6 bases and 0 bases respectively, with 13 bases between them. Germline V gene data show CDR1 as SGHTA and CDR2 as FQGNSA. The CDR3 has 15 residues. CDR3 amino acids: CASSPRGSSTDTQYF. As DNA, the CDR3 is TGTGCCAGCAGTCCTAGGGGTTCTAGCACAGATACGCAGTATTTT.

J is TRBJ2-3 and V is TRBV4-1; 12 nucleotides match TRBD2. The germline V gene has CDR1 MGHRA and CDR2 YSYEKL. This CDR3 is 17 amino acids long. With 4 bases clipped from V and 0 bases from J, the junction kept 5 bases outside the gene matches. In nucleotides, the CDR3 is TGCGCCAGCAGCCGAGCGACTAGCGGGAGTAGCACAGATACGCAGTATTTT. Translating it yields CASSRATSGSSTDTQYF.

V and J are TRBV4-1 and TRBJ2-1, with D unclear. CDR3 length equals 13 residues. Germline V gene lookup returns CDR1 MGHRA and CDR2 YSYEKL. Trimming stripped 3 bases from V and 8 bases from J, with 11 bases between. For the CDR3, the DNA is TGCGCCAGCAGCCAGTCGGTGCAGGATGAGCAGTTCTTC. This sequence encodes CASSQSVQDEQFF.

In this sample, this clone is medium-sized. The chain has TRBV4-2 and TRBJ2-7; weak D call: TRBD2 (7 bases). The germline gives CDR1 LGHNA, CDR2 YNFKEQ. The CDR3 has 16 amino acids. The V gene lost 0 bases and the J gene lost 0 bases, with 12 bases spanning the gap. The CDR3 nucleotides are TGTGCCAGCAGCCAAGACCAGGCGGGGGCCTCCTACGAGCAGTACTTC. This sequence encodes CASSQDQAGASYEQYF.

The V call is TRBV5-1, the J call TRBJ2-5; D is tentatively TRBD1 or TRBD2 (5 bases each). Trimming shortened V by 1 base and J by 5 bases, and 9 bases separated the two germline ends. Germline lookup yields CDR1 SGHRS and CDR2 YFSETQ. The CDR3 spans 13 residues. DNA of the CDR3: TGCGCCAGCAGCTTGACCGGGGACGAGACCCAGTACTTC. Residues: CASSLTGDETQYF. Variable domain in full (rest from reference TRBV5-1 and TRBJ2-5): KAGVTQTPRYLIKTRGQQVTLSCSPISGHRSVSWYQQTPGQGLQFLFEYFSETQRNKGNFPGRFSGRQFSNSRSEMNVSTLELGDSALYLCASSLTGDETQYFGPGTRLLVL.

The chain uses TRBV2 and TRBJ1-5; D may be TRBD1 (6 bases). Trimming took off 6 bases at V and 7 bases at J, with 16 bases between the two ends. Germline CDR1 is SNHLY and CDR2 is FYNNEI. The CDR3 runs to 14 residues. The CDR3 DNA reads TGTGCCAGCAGCGTTGGGGGAGGGGGACAGCCCCAGCATTTT. Translated, it gives CASSVGGGGQPQHF.

This clone was seen a few times. The genes are TRBV19 and TRBJ1-5; TRBD1 matches at 7 bases. This CDR3 comprises 13 residues. V shed 9 bases and J 5 bases; nucleotides not matched to a gene: 7. Germline CDR1 LNHDA, CDR2 SQIVND (reference sequence). In DNA, the CDR3 is TGTGCCAGCAACAGGGGCCGGGATCAGCCCCAGCATTTT. As protein: CASNRGRDQPQHF.

The chain carries TRBV28 and TRBJ1-2, with 8 bases matching TRBD1. The CDR3 covers 12 residues. CDR1 and CDR2 from the germline V gene are MDHEN and SYDVKM. After removal of 1 base from V and 14 bases from J, the junction contained 6 bases not matched to a gene. CDR3 amino acids: CASSLSRTGSTF. The CDR3 region has the DNA TGTGCCAGCAGTTTATCCCGGACAGGGTCTACCTTC.

V gene TRBV11-1 combines with J gene TRBJ2-7; no clear D. The V gene lost 5 bases and the J gene lost 2 bases, with 13 bases spanning the gap. Germline loops: CDR1 SGHAT, CDR2 FQDESV (reference sequence). CDR3 length: 14 amino acids. CDR3 amino acids: CASSSYRAPYEQYF. DNA of the CDR3: TGTGCCAGCAGCAGCTACCGGGCCCCCTACGAGCAGTACTTC.

The chain uses TRBV4-1 and TRBJ2-1; D might be TRBD1 or TRBD2, each matching 5 bases. The CDR3 length is 15 residues. Germline V gives CDR1 MGHRA, CDR2 YSYEKL. The V end lost 4 bases, the J end lost 4 bases, and 14 bases lay between the germline ends. For the CDR3, the DNA is TGCGCCAGCAGCCGTACCGGGACGAATTACAATGAGCAGTTCTTC. Translated: CASSRTGTNYNEQFF.